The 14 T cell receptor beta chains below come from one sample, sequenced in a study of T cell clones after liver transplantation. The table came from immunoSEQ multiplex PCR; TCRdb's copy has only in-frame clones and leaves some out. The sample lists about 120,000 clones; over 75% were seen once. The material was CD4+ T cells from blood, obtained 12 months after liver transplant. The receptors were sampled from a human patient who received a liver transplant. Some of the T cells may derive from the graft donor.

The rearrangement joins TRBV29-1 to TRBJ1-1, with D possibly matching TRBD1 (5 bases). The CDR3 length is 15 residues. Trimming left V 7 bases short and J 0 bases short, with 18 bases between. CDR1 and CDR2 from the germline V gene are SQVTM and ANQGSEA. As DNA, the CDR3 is TGCAGCGCCGGAAGCGGGTGGGGGATGAACACTGAAGCTTTCTTT. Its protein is CSAGSGWGMNTEAFF. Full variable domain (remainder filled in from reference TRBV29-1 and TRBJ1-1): SAVISQKPSRDICQRGTSLTIQCQVDSQVTMMFWYRQQPGQSLTLIATANQGSEATYESGFVIDKFPISRPNLTFSTLTVSNMSPEDSSIYLCSAGSGWGMNTEAFFGQGTRLTVV.

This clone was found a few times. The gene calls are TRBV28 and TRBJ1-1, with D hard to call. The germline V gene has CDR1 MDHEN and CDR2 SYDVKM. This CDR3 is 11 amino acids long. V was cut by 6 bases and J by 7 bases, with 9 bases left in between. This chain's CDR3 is CASRLQYEAFF. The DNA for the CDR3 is TGTGCCAGCAGATTACAGTATGAAGCTTTCTTT.

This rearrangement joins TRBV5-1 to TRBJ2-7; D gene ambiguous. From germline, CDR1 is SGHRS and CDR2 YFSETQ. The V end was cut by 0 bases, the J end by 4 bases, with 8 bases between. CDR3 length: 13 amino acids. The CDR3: CASSLALSYEQYF. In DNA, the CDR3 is TGCGCCAGCAGCTTGGCCTTATCATACGAGCAGTACTTC.

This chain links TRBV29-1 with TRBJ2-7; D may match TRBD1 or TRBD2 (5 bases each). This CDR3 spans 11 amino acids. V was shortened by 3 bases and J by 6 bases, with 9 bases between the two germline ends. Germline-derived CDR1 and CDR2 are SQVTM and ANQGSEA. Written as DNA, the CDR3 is TGCAGCGTTGATATGGGGACCGAGCAGTACTTC. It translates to CSVDMGTEQYF.

CDR3 residues: CSVGSGANVLTF. The CDR3 nucleotides read TGCAGCGTTGGGTCTGGGGCCAACGTCCTGACTTTC. The V call is TRBV29-1, the J call TRBJ2-6; the D is unclear. Germline V gene sequence: CDR1 SQVTM, CDR2 ANQGSEA. Trimming left V 4 bases short and J 1 base short, with 2 bases between. The CDR3 is 12 amino acids.

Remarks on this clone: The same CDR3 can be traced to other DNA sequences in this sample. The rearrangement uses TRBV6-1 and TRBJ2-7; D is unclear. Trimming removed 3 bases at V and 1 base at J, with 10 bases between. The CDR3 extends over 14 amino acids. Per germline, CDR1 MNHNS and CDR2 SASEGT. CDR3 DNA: TGTGCCAGCAGTGAGAGTGGCAGGTCCTACGAGCAGTACTTC. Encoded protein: CASSESGRSYEQYF.

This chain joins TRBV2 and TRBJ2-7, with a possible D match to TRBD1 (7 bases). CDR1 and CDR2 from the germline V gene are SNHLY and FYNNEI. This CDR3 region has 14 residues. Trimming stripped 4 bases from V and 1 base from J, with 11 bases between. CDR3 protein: CASSGQGGSYEQYF. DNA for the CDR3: TGTGCCAGCAGTGGACAGGGAGGTTCCTACGAGCAGTACTTC.

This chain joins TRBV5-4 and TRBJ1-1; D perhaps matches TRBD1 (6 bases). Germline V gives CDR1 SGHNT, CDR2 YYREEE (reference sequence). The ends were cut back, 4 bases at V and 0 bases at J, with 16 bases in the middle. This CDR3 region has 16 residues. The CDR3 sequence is CASSERTAVMNTEAFF. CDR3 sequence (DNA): TGTGCCAGCAGCGAACGGACAGCGGTTATGAACACTGAAGCTTTCTTT.

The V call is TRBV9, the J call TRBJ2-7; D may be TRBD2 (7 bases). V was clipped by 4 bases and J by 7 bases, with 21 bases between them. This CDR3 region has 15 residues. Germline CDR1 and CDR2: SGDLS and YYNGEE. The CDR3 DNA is TGTGCCAGCAGCCTTGCCGGGGGGCTAGCGCTGGAGCAGTACTTC. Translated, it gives CASSLAGGLALEQYF. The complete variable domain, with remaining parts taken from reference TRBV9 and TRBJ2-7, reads DSGVTQTPKHLITATGQRVTLRCSPRSGDLSVYWYQQSLDQGLQFLIQYYNGEERAKGNILERFSAQQFPDLHSELNLSSLELGDSALYFCASSLAGGLALEQYFGPGTRLTVT.

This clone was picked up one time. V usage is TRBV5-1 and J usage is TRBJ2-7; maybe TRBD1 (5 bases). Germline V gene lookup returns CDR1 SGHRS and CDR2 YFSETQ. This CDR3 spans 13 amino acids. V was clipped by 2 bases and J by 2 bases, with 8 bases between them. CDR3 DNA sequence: TGCGCCAGCAGCTTCGAGACAGCCTACGAGCAGTACTTC. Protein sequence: CASSFETAYEQYF.

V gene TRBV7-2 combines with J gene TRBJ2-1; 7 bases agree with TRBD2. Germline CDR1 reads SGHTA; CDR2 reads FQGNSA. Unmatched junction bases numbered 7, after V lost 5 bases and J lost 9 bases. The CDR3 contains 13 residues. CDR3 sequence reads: CASSRQREGEQFF. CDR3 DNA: TGTGCCAGCAGCCGCCAGCGGGAAGGTGAGCAGTTCTTC.

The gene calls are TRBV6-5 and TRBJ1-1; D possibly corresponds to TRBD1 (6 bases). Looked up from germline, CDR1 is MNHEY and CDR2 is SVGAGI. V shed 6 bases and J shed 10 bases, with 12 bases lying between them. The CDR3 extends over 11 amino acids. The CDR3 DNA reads TGTGCCAGCAGCGACAGGTCGGGAGCTTTCTTT. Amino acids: CASSDRSGAFF.

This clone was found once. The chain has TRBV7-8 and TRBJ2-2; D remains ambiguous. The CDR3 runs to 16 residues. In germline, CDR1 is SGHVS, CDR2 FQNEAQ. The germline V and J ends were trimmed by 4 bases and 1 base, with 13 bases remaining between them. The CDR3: CASSSQGGRNTGELFF. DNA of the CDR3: TGTGCCAGCAGCTCACAAGGCGGCAGGAACACCGGGGAGCTGTTTTTT. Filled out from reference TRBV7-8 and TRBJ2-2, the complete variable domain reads GAGVSQSPRYKVAKRGQDVALRCDPISGHVSLFWYQQALGQGPEFLTYFQNEAQLDKSGLPSDRFFAERPEGSVSTLKIQRTQQEDSAVYLCASSSQGGRNTGELFFGEGSRLTVL.

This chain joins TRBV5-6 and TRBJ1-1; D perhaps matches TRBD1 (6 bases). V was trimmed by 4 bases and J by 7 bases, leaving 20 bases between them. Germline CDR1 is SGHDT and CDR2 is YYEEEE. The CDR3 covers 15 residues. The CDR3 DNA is TGTGCCAGCAGCGATCCCAGGGGACGAAGCGATGAAGCTTTCTTT. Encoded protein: CASSDPRGRSDEAFF. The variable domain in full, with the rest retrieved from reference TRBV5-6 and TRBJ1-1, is DAGVTQSPTHLIKTRGQQVTLRCSPKSGHDTVSWYQQALGQGPQFIFQYYEEEERQRGNFPDRFSGHQFPNYSSELNVNALLLGDSALYLCASSDPRGRSDEAFFGQGTRLTVV.